The next 20 T cell receptor beta chains were all read from a single sample in a study of identical twins. TCRdb itself ran the 5' RACE reads through MiXCR, one entry per CDR3 protein. Among roughly 230,000 distinct CDR3 sequences listed, about 8.9% were seen once. The same sample was also used in a study of yellow fever vaccine responses in identical twins.

Sequencing used CD8+ T cells sorted from blood. Receptors were obtained from a woman aged 18-29 years in good health.

The V gene is TRBV12-3 or TRBV12-4, the J gene TRBJ2-2, with 7 bases identical to TRBD1. Germline trimming cut 2 bases from V and 0 bases from J; bases unmatched to any gene: 3. This CDR3 comprises 16 residues. CDR3 DNA sequence: TGTGCCAGCAGTTTAAGGGACAGTACGAACACCGGGGAGCTGTTTTTT. Amino acids: CASSLRDSTNTGELFF.

This clonotype was counted between two and nine times. The genes are TRBV27 and TRBJ2-7; TRBD2 is a possible D gene (6 bases). Trimming cost V 5 bases and J 4 bases, with 24 bases left between them. The germline CDR1 and CDR2 sequences are MNHEY and SMNVEV (reference sequence). The length of the CDR3 is 17 residues. CDR3 residues: CASSPISTSLGFYEQYF. The CDR3 DNA sequence: TGTGCCAGCAGTCCAATATCGACTAGTCTGGGGTTTTACGAGCAGTACTTC.

This clonotype was counted between two and nine times. The chain couples TRBV27 to TRBJ2-1; a weak D match, TRBD2 (5 bases). This CDR3 has 13 residues. V lost 5 bases and J lost 10, with 15 bases in between. CDR1 and CDR2 (germline): MNHEY, SMNVEV (reference sequence). DNA of the CDR3: TGTGCCAGCAGTCCCTTGGGAGTCGGAGAGCAGTTCTTC. Its protein is CASSPLGVGEQFF.

V usage is TRBV20-1 and J usage is TRBJ2-7; 9 bases match TRBD2. Germline V gives CDR1 DFQATT, CDR2 SNEGSKA (reference sequence). The length of the CDR3 is 15 residues. Germline trimming cut 3 bases from V and 4 bases from J; bases unmatched to any gene: 10. This CDR3 reads CSASSSGVSTYEQYF. Here the CDR3 DNA reads TGCAGTGCTAGTTCTAGCGGGGTATCCACTTACGAGCAGTACTTC.

The chain combines TRBV7-2 with TRBJ2-7, with 7 bases matching TRBD1. Trimming removed 5 bases from V and 3 bases from J; junction bases left unmatched: 7. Germline V CDR1 and CDR2: SGHTA, FQGNSA. The CDR3 loop spans 14 amino acids. CDR3 bases: TGTGCCAGCAGCACTGGGACAGTTAACTACGAGCAGTACTTC. Its translation: CASSTGTVNYEQYF.

V usage is TRBV11-2 and J usage is TRBJ1-1; D remains ambiguous. The CDR3 spans 12 residues. CDR1 and CDR2 (germline): SGHAT, FQNNGV. Trimming took 5 bases from V and 7 from J, leaving 11 bases between them. CDR3 sequence reads: CASSPRTIEAFF. In nucleotides, the CDR3 is TGTGCCAGCAGCCCCCGGACTATTGAAGCTTTCTTT.

This clonotype was detected many times. The chain couples TRBV20-1 to TRBJ2-1; 9 bases agree with TRBD2. This CDR3 contains 15 residues. Per the germline V gene, CDR1 is DFQATT and CDR2 is SNEGSKA (reference sequence). Trimming took 2 bases from V and 5 from J; bases not matched to a gene: 7. CDR3 loop: CSARWGERGDNEQFF. The DNA of the CDR3 is TGCAGTGCTAGATGGGGCGAGCGGGGGGACAATGAGCAGTTCTTC.

This clonotype was found a few times. The J gene is TRBJ2-5, the V gene TRBV12-3 or TRBV12-4, with 8 bases lining up with TRBD1. This CDR3 is 16 amino acids long. V was pared by 5 bases and J by 0 bases, with 8 bases of the junction left unmatched. CDR3 amino acids: CASSPGQGEYQETQYF. The CDR3 DNA is TGTGCCAGCAGTCCCGGACAGGGCGAGTACCAAGAGACCCAGTACTTC.

This clonotype has only a few counts. The chain uses TRBV3-1 and TRBJ2-3, with 7 bases fitting TRBD1. Trimming removed 3 bases from V and 5 bases from J; junction bases left unmatched: 8. The germline V gene encodes CDR1 LGHDT and CDR2 YNNKEL (reference sequence). This CDR3 region has 15 residues. The CDR3 region has the DNA TGTGCCAGCAGCCAGTTTGACAGGGAACAAGATACGCAGTATTTT. Protein sequence: CASSQFDREQDTQYF.

This clonotype appeared a few times. Here the CDR3 reads CASSTRQGPNTEAFF. In DNA form, the CDR3 reads TGTGCCAGCAGCACGAGACAGGGGCCGAACACTGAAGCTTTCTTT. This chain connects TRBV7-9 to TRBJ1-1; 8 nucleotides align to TRBD1. The J segment lost 1 base and the V segment lost 5 bases, leaving 6 bases of the junction unmatched. The CDR3 totals 15 residues. CDR1 is SEHNR and CDR2 is FQNEAQ in the germline V gene (reference sequence).

The rearrangement joins TRBV25-1 to TRBJ2-7; 9 bases map to TRBD2. Germline V gene data show CDR1 as MGHDK and CDR2 as SYGVNS. This CDR3 region has 16 residues. Germline trimming cut 1 base from V and 3 bases from J; bases unmatched to any gene: 7. The CDR3 is CASSEWRASGDYEQYF. CDR3 bases: TGTGCCAGCAGTGAATGGAGGGCTAGCGGGGACTACGAGCAGTACTTC.

The chain uses TRBV20-1 and TRBJ1-2; TRBD1 agrees at 8 bases. The germline gives CDR1 DFQATT, CDR2 SNEGSKA (reference sequence). CDR3 length: 16 amino acids. Trimming removed 0 bases from V and 5 bases from J; junction bases left unmatched: 11. Here the CDR3 DNA reads TGCAGTGCTAGAGAGGGGGGCTGGGACAGGTTTTATGGCTACACCTTC. Amino acids: CSAREGGWDRFYGYTF.

The CDR3 reads CASGSGLAGQTSYEQYF. The CDR3, as DNA: TGTGCCAGCGGCTCCGGACTAGCGGGCCAGACTTCCTACGAGCAGTACTTC. The chain combines TRBV5-6 with TRBJ2-7; TRBD2 aligns across 11 bases. This CDR3 region has 17 residues. The germline V gene has CDR1 SGHDT and CDR2 YYEEEE. With 7 bases clipped from V and 1 base from J, the junction kept 13 bases outside the gene matches.

J is TRBJ2-3 and V is TRBV7-2; 8 nucleotides match TRBD2. The trim removed 2 bases at V and 3 bases at J, leaving 4 bases unmatched. There are 15 residues in the CDR3. CDR1 is SGHTA and CDR2 is FQGNSA in the germline V gene. The CDR3 sequence is CASSLTRGGTDTQYF. The CDR3 nucleotides read TGTGCCAGCAGCTTAACTCGGGGGGGGACAGATACGCAGTATTTT.

The genes are TRBV5-6 and TRBJ2-7; the D is unclear. There are 15 residues in the CDR3. Looked up from germline, CDR1 is SGHDT and CDR2 is YYEEEE. V was trimmed by 2 bases and J by 3 bases, leaving 15 bases between them. The CDR3 DNA reads TGTGCCAGCAGCTTCCTTCAGTATCAGGACTACGAGCAGTACTTC. It yields the protein CASSFLQYQDYEQYF.

This chain uses TRBV5-4 with TRBJ2-1; 7 bases align to TRBD1. V lost 3 bases to trimming and J lost 5 bases; unmatched junction nucleotides: 20. The CDR3 sequence is 19 residues long. Germline values: CDR1 SGHNT, CDR2 YYREEE (reference sequence). The CDR3 protein is CASSYVDRPGSLGDNEQFF. The CDR3 DNA is TGTGCCAGCAGCTACGTGGACAGGCCGGGATCACTAGGAGACAATGAGCAGTTCTTC.

CDR3 amino acids: CASSFWGRTTDTQYF. CDR3 nucleotides: TGTGCCAGCAGCTTTTGGGGGAGGACCACAGATACGCAGTATTTT. The genes are TRBV11-2 and TRBJ2-3; the D gene is possibly TRBD2 (6 bases). Trimming stripped 3 bases from V and 2 bases from J, with 12 bases between. Germline loops: CDR1 SGHAT, CDR2 FQNNGV. The CDR3 loop spans 15 amino acids.

This clonotype was recorded at least ten times. The chain uses TRBV29-1 and TRBJ2-4; 7 bases are shared with TRBD1. V shed 6 bases and J 1 base; nucleotides not matched to a gene: 9. Germline CDR1 SQVTM, CDR2 ANQGSEA. The CDR3 is 15 amino acids. CDR3 coding DNA: TGCAGCGTCGCCCAGGGGGTGGATGCCAAAAACATTCAGTACTTC. Protein product: CSVAQGVDAKNIQYF.

This chain links TRBV11-2 with TRBJ2-3; 12 positions match TRBD1. The germline gives CDR1 SGHAT, CDR2 FQNNGV. This CDR3 is built from 14 residues. V was pared by 8 bases and J by 5 bases, with 5 bases of the junction left unmatched. The CDR3, as DNA: TGTGCCAGCCACGGGACAGGGGGCAGAGATACGCAGTATTTT. Amino acids: CASHGTGGRDTQYF.

This clonotype was seen a handful of times. V gene TRBV7-9 combines with J gene TRBJ2-1; 9 nucleotides align to TRBD2. With V trimmed by 2 bases and J by 5 bases, 16 bases remained unmatched. Germline CDR1 is SEHNR and CDR2 is FQNEAQ (reference sequence). The CDR3 covers 19 residues. The CDR3 here is CASSLILREGLSLHNEQFF. CDR3 bases: TGTGCCAGCAGCTTAATTTTGCGGGAGGGCCTTTCCCTTCACAATGAGCAGTTCTTC.